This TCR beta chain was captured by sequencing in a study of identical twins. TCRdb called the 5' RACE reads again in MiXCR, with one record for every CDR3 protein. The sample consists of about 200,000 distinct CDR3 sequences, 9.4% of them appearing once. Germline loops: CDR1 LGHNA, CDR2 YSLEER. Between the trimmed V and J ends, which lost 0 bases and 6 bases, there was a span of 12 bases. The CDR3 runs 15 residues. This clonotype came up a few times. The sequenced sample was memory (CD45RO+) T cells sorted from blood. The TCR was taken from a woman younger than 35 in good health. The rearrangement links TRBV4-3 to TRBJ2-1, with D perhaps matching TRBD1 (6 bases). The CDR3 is CASSQDWDISNEQFF. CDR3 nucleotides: TGCGCCAGCAGCCAAGACTGGGACATCAGCAATGAGCAGTTCTTC.